The sequence of this T cell receptor (beta chain) was determined in a study of T-cell reconstitution after alpha-beta-depleted transplantation in children. Germline V lookup: CDR1 SGHNT, CDR2 YYREEE (reference sequence). The CDR3 spans 17 residues. Losses at the gene ends were 4 bases for V and 2 bases for J; bases not matched to a gene: 12. General study points: Some patients showed high day-60 TCRbeta diversity, which derived from surviving recipient T cells and thymic progenitors. From newly produced T cells came most of the T-cell counts and diversity one year after transplant. Several hundred expanded graft clones reportedly supplied alpha-beta T cells about two months after transplant.

Researchers prepared the TCRbeta library using unique molecular identifiers, the study reports. TCRdb re-derived calls from the PCR reads in MiXCR, one entry per CDR3 protein. In the table there are hundreds of thousands of distinct CDR3 sequences, 15% to 20% of which are singletons. As regards this clonotype: What it recognizes is unknown.

The gene calls are TRBV5-4 and TRBJ2-3, with TRBD2 matching 8 bases. The sample was PBMCs, mostly from graft donor cells, taken 360 days after TCRalphabeta/CD19-depleted stem cell transplant. The TCR comes from a male patient between 2 and 15 years old who had a stem cell transplant for acute lymphoblastic leukemia, so the T cells may come from the graft donor. The CDR3 is CASSPSETGGYTDTQYF. CDR3 bases: TGTGCCAGCAGCCCTTCAGAGACGGGAGGGTACACAGATACGCAGTATTTT.